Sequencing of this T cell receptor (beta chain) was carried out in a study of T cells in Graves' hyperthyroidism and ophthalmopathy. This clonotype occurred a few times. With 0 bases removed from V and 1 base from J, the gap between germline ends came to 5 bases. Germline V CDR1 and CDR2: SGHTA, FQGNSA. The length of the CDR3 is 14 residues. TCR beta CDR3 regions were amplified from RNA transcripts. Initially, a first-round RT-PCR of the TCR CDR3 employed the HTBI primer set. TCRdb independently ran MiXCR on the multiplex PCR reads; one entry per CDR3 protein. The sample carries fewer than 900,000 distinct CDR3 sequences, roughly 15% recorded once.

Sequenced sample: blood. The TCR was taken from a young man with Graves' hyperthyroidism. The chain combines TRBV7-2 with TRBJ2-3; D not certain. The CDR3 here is CASSLAPGTDTQYF. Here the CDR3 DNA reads TGTGCCAGCAGCTTAGCGCCAGGCACAGATACGCAGTATTTT. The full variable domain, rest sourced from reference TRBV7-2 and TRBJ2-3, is GAGVSQSPSNKVTEKGKDVELRCDPISGHTALYWYRQSLGQGLEFLIYFQGNSAPDKSGLPSDRFSAERTGGSVSTLTIQRTQQEDSAVYLCASSLAPGTDTQYFGPGTRLTVL.